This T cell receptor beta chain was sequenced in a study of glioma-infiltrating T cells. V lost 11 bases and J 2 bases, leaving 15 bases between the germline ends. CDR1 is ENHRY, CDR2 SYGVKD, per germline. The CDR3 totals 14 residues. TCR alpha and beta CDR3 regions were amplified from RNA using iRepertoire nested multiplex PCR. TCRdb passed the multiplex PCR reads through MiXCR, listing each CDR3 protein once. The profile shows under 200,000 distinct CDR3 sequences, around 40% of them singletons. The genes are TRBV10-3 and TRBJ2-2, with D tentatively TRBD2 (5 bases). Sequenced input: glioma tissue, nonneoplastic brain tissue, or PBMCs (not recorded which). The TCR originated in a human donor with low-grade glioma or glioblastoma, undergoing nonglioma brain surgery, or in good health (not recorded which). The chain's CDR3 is CAAGGAVNTGELFF. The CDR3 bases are TGTGCCGCCGGAGGAGCGGTAAACACCGGGGAGCTGTTTTTT.